A single sample gave rise to the 27 T cell receptor beta chains below, sequenced in a study of T cell repertoires in cytomegalovirus infection. One entry per CDR3 protein results from TCRdb running MiXCR on the reads. The repertoire holds approximately 290,000 distinct CDR3 sequences, with about 25% as singletons. The sequenced sample was PBMCs. The receptors shown here come from a human donor in good health (CMV status not recorded). Some clones in this sample may be carry-over from other donors' samples.

This rearrangement joins TRBV5-4 to TRBJ2-1; maybe TRBD1 (6 bases). Per germline, CDR1 SGHNT and CDR2 YYREEE (reference sequence). The V end was cut by 4 bases, the J end by 2 bases, with 13 bases between. The CDR3 runs 15 residues. CDR3 bases: TGTGCCAGCAGCCCCGACAGGTTCCCCTACAATGAGCAGTTCTTC. It translates to CASSPDRFPYNEQFF.

This clonotype occurred a few times. The gene calls are TRBV19 and TRBJ2-3; 7 bases are shared with TRBD1. Germline CDR1 LNHDA, CDR2 SQIVND (reference sequence). This CDR3 is 12 amino acids long. Trimming removed 7 bases from V and 10 bases from J; junction bases left unmatched: 8. The CDR3 here is CASTQGQRAQYF. CDR3 in DNA: TGTGCCAGTACCCAGGGACAGAGGGCGCAGTATTTT.

This clonotype was counted only a few times. The V call is TRBV12-3 or TRBV12-4, the J call TRBJ2-3, with a weak D call TRBD2 (6 bases). V lost 8 bases to trimming and J lost 8 bases, with 14 bases between them. The length of the CDR3 is 12 residues. The CDR3 loop is CASGSRRGTQYF. For the CDR3, the DNA is TGTGCCAGCGGTTCACGGAGGGGTACGCAGTATTTT.

This clonotype has a count of ten or more. The V gene is TRBV6-1, the J gene TRBJ2-1, with unresolved D. With 7 bases removed from V and 4 bases from J, the gap between germline ends came to 8 bases. The CDR3 totals 12 residues. The V gene's germline CDR1 is MNHNS and CDR2 SASEGT. The CDR3 bases are TGTGCCAGCACTTATGGTTACAATGAGCAGTTCTTC. Translated: CASTYGYNEQFF.

The chain has TRBV7-2 and TRBJ2-2, with 9 bases fitting TRBD2. V shed 5 bases and J 6 bases; nucleotides not matched to a gene: 13. The CDR3 is made up of 17 amino acids. Germline V gene data show CDR1 as SGHTA and CDR2 as FQGNSA. The CDR3 region is CASSRSPVAGAAGELFF. CDR3 DNA sequence: TGTGCCAGCAGCCGCTCCCCCGTAGCGGGAGCTGCCGGGGAGCTGTTTTTT.

The gene calls are TRBV7-3 and TRBJ1-1, with a possible D match to TRBD1 (5 bases). V was trimmed by 2 bases and J by 7 bases, leaving 11 bases between them. Germline CDR1 is SGHTA and CDR2 is FQGTGA. This CDR3 comprises 13 residues. The CDR3 DNA is TGTGCCAGCAGCTTACGGGACCGCGGTGAAGCTTTCTTT. Translating it yields CASSLRDRGEAFF.

There are many counts of this clonotype. The chain carries TRBV7-6 and TRBJ1-1, with D perhaps matching TRBD1 (6 bases). CDR3 length: 14 residues. The V gene lost 5 bases and the J gene lost 8 bases, with 18 bases spanning the gap. Looked up from germline, CDR1 is SGHVS and CDR2 is FNYEAQ. The CDR3 region is CASSPDRGVSEAFF. The DNA of the CDR3 is TGTGCCAGCAGCCCCGATAGGGGGGTATCCGAAGCTTTCTTT.

CDR3 nucleotides: TGTGCCAGCAGCCAGGACTGGAGTTACGACACCGGGGAGCTGTTTTTT. Translating gives CASSQDWSYDTGELFF. This sequence joins TRBV3-1 and TRBJ2-2, with D tentatively TRBD2 (5 bases). Germline CDR1 and CDR2: LGHDT and YNNKEL (reference sequence). The CDR3 is 16 amino acids. V was trimmed by 3 bases and J by 3 bases, leaving 14 bases between them.

The table lists this clonotype with a few counts. The rearrangement joins TRBV4-3 to TRBJ2-1; 10 bases fit TRBD2. The germline gives CDR1 LGHNA, CDR2 YSLEER. The CDR3 loop spans 16 amino acids. J lost 5 bases, V lost 4 bases, and 8 bases had no gene match. CDR3 DNA: TGCGCCAGCAGCCTATTACTAGCGGGACCTAACAATGAGCAGTTCTTC. Translating it yields CASSLLLAGPNNEQFF.

This clonotype was seen many times. The J gene is TRBJ2-1, the V gene TRBV11-2; the match to TRBD2 covers 9 bases. The CDR3 is 17 residues long. The germline CDR1 and CDR2 sequences are SGHAT and FQNNGV. V shed 4 bases, J shed 4 bases, and the junction held 11 bases outside the gene matches. The CDR3 sequence: CASSYGLATRFYNEQFF. The CDR3 DNA reads TGTGCCAGCAGCTACGGACTAGCGACTCGGTTTTACAATGAGCAGTTCTTC.

Remarks on this clonotype: One junction end disagrees with the germline gene, perhaps due to a read error. This rearrangement joins TRBV28 to TRBJ2-5; 10 bases are shared with TRBD1. The germline V gene encodes CDR1 MDHEN and CDR2 SYDVKM. CDR3 length: 14 residues. The CDR3 region has the DNA TGTGCCAGCAGTTTTGACAGGGGGCAAGAGACCCAGCACTTC. The encoded protein is CASSFDRGQETQHF.

This chain uses TRBV6-2 or TRBV6-3 with TRBJ2-7, with 15 bases aligning to TRBD2. The CDR3 sequence is 15 residues long. Germline V gene data show CDR1 as MNHEY and CDR2 as SVGEGT. After removal of 5 bases from V and 7 bases from J, the junction contained 6 bases not matched to a gene. CDR3 loop: CASSRGTSGRNEQYF. CDR3 sequence (DNA): TGTGCCAGCAGTAGAGGGACTAGCGGGAGGAATGAGCAGTACTTC.

The rearrangement joins TRBV7-9 to TRBJ1-3; 7 bases agree with TRBD1. V trimming: 6 bases; J trimming: 8 bases; junction bases outside the gene matches: 19. Per germline, CDR1 SEHNR and CDR2 FQNEAQ (reference sequence). There are 17 residues in the CDR3. The CDR3 reads CASRRGQGTVSGDTIYF. Here the CDR3 DNA reads TGTGCCAGCAGGCGGGGTCAAGGGACAGTCTCAGGAGACACCATATATTTT.

This clonotype turned up a few times. V and J are TRBV6-5 and TRBJ1-2; the match to TRBD1 covers 9 bases. Trimming cost V 3 bases and J 2 bases; bases outside gene matches: 4. Germline CDR1 is MNHEY and CDR2 is SVGAGI. This CDR3 spans 15 amino acids. CDR3 sequence reads: CASSYSDRGNYGYTF. The CDR3 DNA reads TGTGCCAGCAGTTATTCCGACAGGGGGAACTATGGCTACACCTTC.

This clonotype was counted only a few times. The chain uses TRBV29-1 and TRBJ1-5, with D possibly matching TRBD1 (6 bases). Between the trimmed V and J ends, which lost 4 bases and 5 bases, there was a span of 9 bases. Germline V CDR1 and CDR2: SQVTM, ANQGSEA. The length of the CDR3 is 12 residues. The CDR3 DNA follows: TGCAGCGTTGGGGACAAAGATCAGCCCCAGCATTTT. Protein: CSVGDKDQPQHF.

The rearrangement joins TRBV28 to TRBJ2-7; 10 bases are shared with TRBD1. V trimming: 4 bases; J trimming: 2 bases; junction bases outside the gene matches: 5. The CDR3 is made up of 15 amino acids. Germline V CDR1 and CDR2: MDHEN, SYDVKM. CDR3 sequence: CASSYQTGGTYEQYF. For the CDR3, the DNA is TGTGCCAGCAGTTACCAGACAGGGGGCACCTACGAGCAGTACTTC. Variable domain in full (rest from reference TRBV28 and TRBJ2-7): DVKVTQSSRYLVKRTGEKVFLECVQDMDHENMFWYRQDPGLGLRLIYFSYDVKMKEKGDIPEGYSVSREKKERFSLILESASTNQTSMYLCASSYQTGGTYEQYFGPGTRLTVT.

V is TRBV4-1 and J is TRBJ1-2; TRBD1 aligns across 9 bases. Germline V gives CDR1 MGHRA, CDR2 YSYEKL. The CDR3 sequence is 15 residues long. Trimming removed 3 bases from V and 0 bases from J; junction bases left unmatched: 2. CDR3 amino acids: CASSHRDRANYGYTF. CDR3 coding DNA: TGCGCCAGCAGCCACCGGGACAGGGCTAACTATGGCTACACCTTC.

This clonotype was observed a few times. V is TRBV20-1 and J is TRBJ2-7, with TRBD1 identical over 7 bases. The CDR3 has 17 amino acids. In germline, CDR1 is DFQATT, CDR2 SNEGSKA (reference sequence). The V segment lost 0 bases and the J segment 5 bases; nucleotides outside the gene matches: 16. The CDR3 protein is CSARDRRQGSGRDEQYF. In DNA, the CDR3 is TGCAGTGCTAGAGATAGACGACAGGGAAGTGGTCGAGACGAGCAGTACTTC.

This clonotype was seen only a few times. The CDR3 here is CASSSGRKRTGELFF. The CDR3 DNA follows: TGTGCCAGCAGTTCTGGGCGAAAAAGGACCGGGGAGCTGTTTTTT. This chain uses TRBV28 with TRBJ2-2; no clear D. Germline lookup yields CDR1 MDHEN and CDR2 SYDVKM. Trimming took off 4 bases at V and 5 bases at J, with 14 bases between the two ends. The CDR3 length is 15 residues.

The V call is TRBV28, the J call TRBJ1-4, with D perhaps TRBD1 (6 bases). This CDR3 contains 14 residues. V lost 4 bases and J lost 6, with 12 bases in between. Germline-derived CDR1 and CDR2 are MDHEN and SYDVKM. CDR3 sequence: CASSSPRGYEKLFF. Written as DNA, the CDR3 is TGTGCCAGCAGTTCCCCCAGGGGCTATGAAAAACTGTTTTTT. Using reference TRBV28 and TRBJ1-4 for the parts outside the CDR3, the full variable domain is DVKVTQSSRYLVKRTGEKVFLECVQDMDHENMFWYRQDPGLGLRLIYFSYDVKMKEKGDIPEGYSVSREKKERFSLILESASTNQTSMYLCASSSPRGYEKLFFGSGTQLSVL.

The rearrangement uses TRBV11-2 and TRBJ2-1; 8 positions agree with TRBD2. The junction had 3 bases not matched to a gene; V was cut back by 4 bases and J by 1 base. The CDR3 runs to 15 residues. Germline values: CDR1 SGHAT, CDR2 FQNNGV. CDR3 nucleotide sequence: TGTGCCAGCAGCTGGGGCGGGGGGTCCTACAATGAGCAGTTCTTC. The encoded protein is CASSWGGGSYNEQFF.

V and J are TRBV7-2 and TRBJ2-5; TRBD1 aligns across 11 bases. This CDR3 is built from 14 residues. Germline values: CDR1 SGHTA, CDR2 FQGNSA. V was pared by 5 bases and J by 4 bases, with 3 bases of the junction left unmatched. The chain's CDR3 is CASSPGQGAETQYF. CDR3 DNA sequence: TGTGCCAGCAGCCCAGGACAGGGGGCAGAGACCCAGTACTTC.

The table lists this clonotype with a few counts. The V and J genes are TRBV28 and TRBJ1-5; D is perhaps TRBD1 (6 bases). V was clipped by 7 bases and J by 3 bases, with 16 bases between them. The CDR3 has 15 amino acids. Germline V lookup: CDR1 MDHEN, CDR2 SYDVKM. Here the CDR3 reads CASTPTGPFNQPQHF. As DNA, the CDR3 is TGTGCCAGCACCCCGACAGGTCCTTTCAATCAGCCCCAGCATTTT. Full variable domain (missing parts from reference TRBV28 and TRBJ1-5): DVKVTQSSRYLVKRTGEKVFLECVQDMDHENMFWYRQDPGLGLRLIYFSYDVKMKEKGDIPEGYSVSREKKERFSLILESASTNQTSMYLCASTPTGPFNQPQHFGDGTRLSIL.

The rearrangement joins TRBV6-8 to TRBJ2-7, with TRBD1 matching over 8 bases. Germline CDR1 and CDR2: MNHGY and SAAAGT. The CDR3 loop spans 13 amino acids. V shed 7 bases, J shed 3 bases, and the junction held 5 bases outside the gene matches. The CDR3 DNA reads as TGTGCCAGCACATTGGGACAGGACTACGAGCAGTACTTC. Translating gives CASTLGQDYEQYF.

This clonotype was seen a few times. The genes are TRBV28 and TRBJ2-7; 7 nucleotides line up with TRBD1. This CDR3 is 15 amino acids long. Germline V gene lookup returns CDR1 MDHEN and CDR2 SYDVKM. V lost 4 bases, J lost 4 bases, and 10 bases stayed unmatched. For the CDR3, the DNA is TGTGCCAGCAGTTCAACCGGGACAGCGGATTACGAGCAGTACTTC. Its translation is CASSSTGTADYEQYF.

This clonotype has just a few counts. This sequence joins TRBV7-9 and TRBJ2-4; 9 nucleotides align to TRBD2. The CDR3 contains 19 residues. Germline-derived CDR1 and CDR2 are SEHNR and FQNEAQ (reference sequence). V lost 1 base to trimming and J lost 0 bases; unmatched junction nucleotides: 10. The CDR3 sequence: CASSLEGSGGFVAKNIQYF. The CDR3 DNA follows: TGTGCCAGCAGCTTAGAAGGTAGCGGGGGATTTGTAGCCAAAAACATTCAGTACTTC.

Ten or more counts support this clonotype. The V call is TRBV7-2, the J call TRBJ2-5; D unresolved. Trimming left V 1 base short and J 7 bases short, with 7 bases between. In germline, CDR1 is SGHTA, CDR2 FQGNSA. The CDR3 loop spans 12 amino acids. CDR3 in DNA: TGTGCCAGCAGCTTAGATGAAGTGACCCAGTACTTC. Translating gives CASSLDEVTQYF.